This T cell receptor beta chain appears in the sequencing data of a study of memory CD4+ T cells and cytomegalovirus serostatus (dated by TCRdb to between 2018 and 2020). About the investigation overall: The cohort comprised 33 healthy Belgian adults, 9 CMV seropositive and some 24 CMV seronegative. The study sequenced CD4+ memory TCRbeta repertoires of a Belgian cohort with known cytomegalovirus serostatus to replicate a published TCR-based CMV serostatus classifier. Broader findings and caveats from the paper: Of around 160 previously reported CMV-associated TCRbeta sequences, approximately 70 appeared in the CD4+ memory repertoires, each in one to five individuals. On the Belgian cohort, the classifier built on the original framework reached a median bootstrapped AUC of approximately 0.94, with a 95% CI of 0.76-1.00. For CMV serostatus prediction, a median bootstrapped AUC of 0.95 was reached with the original framework, and a median bootstrapped AUC of about 0.9 was reached with a US-trained random forest. The results were interpreted as suggesting that the CMV-associated TCR signature is mostly present in the CD4+ memory repertoire. Only CD4+CD45RO+ memory cells were sequenced, unlike the original study, which covered naive and memory CD4+ and CD8+ populations.

As for this clone: This receptor's antigen is unknown. Base-call qualities are not available, and no considerably larger clone is one nucleotide away.

The Quick-DNA Microprep Kit was used to extract genomic DNA from the sorted cells. Amplification of TCRbeta DNA was done with the immunoSEQ hsTCRbeta kit, following the protocol from the manufacturer. An Illumina MiSeq instrument was used to sequence the TCRbeta libraries. The authors' pipeline ran thus. After out-of-frame sequences were removed, under 2.5 million distinct TCRbeta sequences remained, averaging about 66,813 per individual. Each individual was scored according to the count of approximately 170 previously reported CMV-associated TCRbeta sequences and the total productive distinct TCRbeta count. A beta-binomial model was reimplemented in Python, and scikit-learn random forests with default parameters were trained on data from the US cohort. Classifier performance on the Belgian cohort was reported as the median AUC with percentile confidence intervals calculated over 10,000 bootstrap iterations. The immuneACCESS repertoire file appears here via TCRdb, limited to in-frame rearrangements. These files lack a portion of the clones; in checked studies, under half of the deficit traces to unresolved V genes, and the cause of the others is not known. That table supplies the V and J calls and clone size; D and trimming were determined from the DNA. Here the sample has under 55,000 clones; around 78% occur a single time. The top ten constitute around 1.6% of the sample.

Single viable CD3+CD4+CD8-CD45RO+ cells were sorted as memory CD4+ T cells on a FACSAria II. CMV serostatus was determined using a Roche Elecsys assay that detects serum IgG against CMV pp150, pp28, p38 and p52. After thawing, total CD4+ T cells were enriched by positive selection with CD4 magnetic microbeads. The samples came from a different study that was designed specifically to examine the CD4+ T cell memory repertoire. Peripheral blood mononuclear cells were isolated and cryopreserved according to standard operating procedures, and serum was stored at -80 degrees C. The staining used CD3-PerCP (BW264/56), CD4-APC (RPA-T4), CD45RO-PE (UCHT1) and CD8-Pacific Orange (3B5) antibodies, and Sytox blue was used to exclude non-viable cells. CDR1 and CDR2 are read off the germline V gene (reference sequence) as WNHNN and SYGVQD. V and J lose 3 bases and 5 bases, and a span of 10 bases separates them. The CDR3 holds 13 amino acids from the cysteine to the phenylalanine. CDR3 DNA is the only sequence kept; it has 39 bases, read in frame from the first base.

Source material: memory CD4+ T cells from blood. The rearranged segments are TRBV10-1 and TRBJ1-1, with the D gene not confidently named. This TCR was recovered from an adult in good health and CMV-seronegative. The nucleotide sequence is given as TGCGCCAGCAGTGAAAAGGGCTGGACTGAAGCTTTCTTT. This encodes CASSEKGWTEAFF.